The 3 T cell receptor beta chains below all came from one sample that was sequenced in a study of blood T cell repertoires in COVID-19. Clones were sequenced by immunoSEQ multiplex PCR, and TCRdb holds only the in-frame ones, with some missing. Of around 180,000 clones in the sample, about 82% were seen once. Source material: PBMCs or T cells enriched from blood (not recorded which). The receptors were gathered from a woman aged 25 to 39 who had recovered from COVID-19.

This clone appeared a few times. The V and J genes are TRBV28 and TRBJ2-7; a possible D gene is TRBD1 (5 bases). The length of the CDR3 is 14 residues. Germline CDR1 is MDHEN and CDR2 is SYDVKM. The V and J ends lost 2 bases and 0 bases respectively, with 8 bases between them. The DNA of the CDR3 is TGTGCCAGCAGTTTAACAGGCCGCTCCTACGAGCAGTACTTC. This translates into CASSLTGRSYEQYF.

V and J are TRBV4-2 and TRBJ2-5, with 10 bases matching TRBD2. The germline V gene encodes CDR1 LGHNA and CDR2 YNFKEQ. The ends lost 0 bases at V and 3 bases at J; junction bases unmatched: 10. CDR3 size: 18 residues. CDR3 sequence reads: CASSQEGSSGSEEETQYF. CDR3 nucleotides: TGTGCCAGCAGCCAAGAGGGTTCTAGCGGGAGTGAAGAAGAGACCCAGTACTTC.

The V call is TRBV3-1 (or the pseudogene TRBV3-2), the J call TRBJ1-2, with D unresolved. From germline, CDR1 is LGHDT and CDR2 YNNKEL (reference sequence). V was pared by 5 bases and J by 3 bases, with 13 bases between. This CDR3 spans 14 amino acids. This CDR3 reads CASSAPGVYYGYTF. The CDR3 nucleotides are TGTGCCAGCAGCGCCCCCGGGGTTTACTATGGCTACACCTTC.